These T cell receptor beta chains were read from a single sample in a study of blood T cell repertoires in COVID-19. Sequenced by immunoSEQ multiplex PCR; TCRdb stores in-frame clones only, minus some. The data contain 210,000 or so clones, just over 85% of them singletons. The sequencing sample was made of peripheral blood. The origin of the receptors is a man aged 50 to 60 with acute or convalescent COVID-19. Each CDR3 is given with its conserved first and last residue. Size values are once, few and many counts, or a class for expanded clones, and some rows have none.

length,size,J,V,CDR3
15,-,TRBJ2-7,TRBV5-1,CASSLGRRSSYEQYF
17,-,TRBJ1-3,TRBV4-2,CASSQETGWSSGNTIYF
14,-,TRBJ1-4,TRBV19,CASRQFSANEKLFF
15,-,TRBJ2-1,TRBV11-3,CASSLDFGVGNEQFF
13,-,TRBJ2-1,TRBV2,CASSEFQFNEQFF
15,-,TRBJ2-5,TRBV7-9,CASSRWMGQQETQYF
17,-,TRBJ1-2,TRBV5-4,CASSPEGTGGQINGYTF
13,-,TRBJ2-7,TRBV6-6,CASGTGGWDEQYF
13,-,TRBJ1-2,TRBV6-2/TRBV6-3,CASSRGQGWGYTF
14,-,TRBJ1-6,TRBV18,CASSQQGPNSPLHF
14,-,TRBJ1-5,TRBV27,CASRLQGRNQPQHF
12,-,TRBJ1-1,TRBV18,CASSPPEGGAFF
15,few,TRBJ2-5,TRBV19,CASRPRDRVWETQYF
16,-,TRBJ1-1,TRBV6-6,CASRSGTGGMNTEAFF
14,-,TRBJ1-1,TRBV30,CAWSVGQRNTEAFF
18,-,TRBJ1-1,TRBV10-1,CASSRDRVVLARNTEAFF
15,once,TRBJ2-2,TRBV19,CASKYGTGITGELFF
14,-,TRBJ2-7,TRBV7-7,CASSPGTRGSEQYF
16,-,TRBJ2-1,TRBV5-1,CASSLGAGGPQNEQFF
13,-,TRBJ1-1,TRBV5-1,CASSPRGNTEAFF
17,-,TRBJ1-6,TRBV5-6,CASSLDQGSSYNSPLHF
14,-,TRBJ1-3,TRBV5-1,CASREQVSGNTIYF
12,-,TRBJ1-6,TRBV5-1,CASSFLNSPLHF
16,-,TRBJ1-4,TRBV5-1,CASSFGSRGTNEKLFF
16,-,TRBJ2-1,TRBV6-5,CASSYWGLAGFDEQFF
13,-,TRBJ2-2,TRBV28,CASRRGGTGELFF
14,-,TRBJ1-1,TRBV19,CASREPGRSPEAFF
14,-,TRBJ2-2,TRBV5-1,CASSLDRVTGELFF
15,-,TRBJ1-5,TRBV11-2,CASSFGQGVSQPQHF
14,-,TRBJ1-1,TRBV7-2,CASSLVGGEVEAFF
13,-,TRBJ1-2,TRBV10-3,CAISGTENYGYTF
18,-,TRBJ1-5,TRBV10-3,CAISHHRDRGPEGQPQHF
15,few,TRBJ1-1,TRBV3-1/TRBV3-2,CASSLLGQKNTEAFF
18,-,TRBJ1-1,TRBV18,CASSPQRDRIGGGTEAFF
12,once,TRBJ1-5,TRBV2,CASSGRDQPQHF
12,few,TRBJ2-1,TRBV6-4,CASSQQGNEQFF
15,-,TRBJ2-2,TRBV7-9,CASSGPGTNTGELFF
13,-,TRBJ1-1,TRBV6-5,CASNRGVGNEAFF
14,-,TRBJ1-6,TRBV30,CAWSVETANSPLHF
15,-,TRBJ1-3,TRBV6-5,CASSRVQGSGNTIYF
14,-,TRBJ2-7,TRBV5-1,CASRPGDRAYEQYF
13,-,TRBJ1-1,TRBV12-3/TRBV12-4,CASSFGSGTEAFF
14,-,TRBJ1-6,TRBV30,CAWCSWGEGSPLHF
16,-,TRBJ1-2,TRBV27,CASSLLSSGQNYGYTF
14,few,TRBJ2-7,TRBV2,CASSPDRGFDEQYF
14,-,TRBJ2-5,TRBV30,CAWSVQALAGTQYF
13,-,TRBJ1-2,TRBV9,CASRGQGANGYTF
15,once,TRBJ2-2,TRBV5-1,CASSEQGPNTGELFF
15,-,TRBJ2-3,TRBV18,CASSPQGQGGDTQYF
14,-,TRBJ1-2,TRBV11-1,CASSSQQGDPGYTF
14,-,TRBJ1-4,TRBV6-5,CASSLGGAREKLFF
15,few,TRBJ1-1,TRBV19,CASSPRTGGNTEAFF
15,-,TRBJ1-2,TRBV6-2/TRBV6-3,CASSYQDRPPYGYTF